This entry concerns a single T cell receptor (beta chain). This sample was included in a study of blood T cell repertoires in COVID-19. Whole-study context: The United States, Italy and Spain supplied acute and convalescent COVID-19 samples. Sample material is recorded as cDNA or gDNA derived from T cells, B-cell-depleted T cells, or PBMCs.

Germline V gives CDR1 SGDLS, CDR2 YYNGEE. The CDR3 has 15 amino acids. Between the trimmed V and J ends, which lost 0 bases and 13 bases, there was a span of 17 bases. Original analysis: Estimation of nucleated cell counts was performed using reference gene primer amplification. TCRdb's copy holds only in-frame clones and misses some; the assay was immunoSEQ multiplex PCR. That table furnishes V, J and clone size, whereas the DNA furnished D and trimming. The sample has nearly 200,000 clones, roughly 86% seen once; the top ten hold roughly 5%. This clonotype originated in a woman aged 70-85 years with active or convalescent COVID-19. The sample taken for sequencing was peripheral blood. This chain joins TRBV9 and TRBJ1-6, with D hard to call. DNA of the CDR3: TGTGCCAGCAGCGTAGAGGGAGGAAGCCGTTACCCCCTCCACTTT. This encodes CASSVEGGSRYPLHF.